A selection of T cell receptor beta chains follows, all from one sample in a study of T-cell memory formation after mild COVID-19. TCRdb re-called the 5' RACE reads through MiXCR, storing one row per CDR3 protein. The sample has around 110,000 distinct CDR3 sequences; about an eighth are singletons. Input material: PBMCs or a T cell subset sorted from them (not recorded which). These TCRs come from an adult woman who had mild COVID-19 (a few samples of this study predate the infection). Cell type and time point are not known. Each CDR3 is given with its conserved first and last residue. D genes are given only for firm matches. Not all rows give a size; the values are once, few, many and, for expanded clones, a class.

j_gene | abundance | d_gene | v_gene | CDR3nt | CDR3aa
TRBJ2-3 | . | TRBD2 | TRBV12-3/TRBV12-4 | TGTGCCAGCACCGAGCGGGAGTATAAAGATACGCAGTATTTT | CASTEREYKDTQYF
TRBJ1-5 | . | . | TRBV18 | TGTGCCAGCTCACCGGCCCCGAATCAGCCCCAGCATTTT | CASSPAPNQPQHF
TRBJ2-4 | . | . | TRBV7-9 | TGTGCCAGCAGCTTAGAACGGGGAATAAACATTCAGTACTTC | CASSLERGINIQYF
TRBJ2-6 | few | TRBD1 | TRBV5-1 | TGCGCCAGCAGCCCGGAAGGGACAGGGGGCTCTGGGGCCAACGTCCTGACTTTC | CASSPEGTGGSGANVLTF
TRBJ1-1 | . | TRBD1 | TRBV19 | TGTGCCAGTAGTATAGGACAGGGACGCACTGAAGCTTTCTTT | CASSIGQGRTEAFF
TRBJ1-2 | . | . | TRBV4-1 | TGCGCCAGCAGCCAAGATCTTTCCCCCGCCCTAGATGGCTACACCTTC | CASSQDLSPALDGYTF
TRBJ2-1 | many | . | TRBV7-9 | TGTGCCAGCAGCTCGCTAATCGGGACCAGCAGCGGTGAGCAGTTCTTC | CASSSLIGTSSGEQFF
TRBJ2-1 | medium-sized | . | TRBV10-2 | TGCGCCAGCAGTGAGACGGCTTCCGAGCAGTTCTTC | CASSETASEQFF
TRBJ2-2 | . | TRBD2 | TRBV5-6 | TGTGCCAGCAGCTTGGGACCGGGACTAGCGGGCCGACCCGCGAACACCGGGGAGCTGTTTTTT | CASSLGPGLAGRPANTGELFF
TRBJ2-3 | . | TRBD2 | TRBV20-1 | TGCAGTGCTAGAGAGCGGCTAGCGGGCACAGATACGCAGTATTTT | CSARERLAGTDTQYF
TRBJ2-5 | . | TRBD2 | TRBV4-1 | TGCGCCAGCAGCCAAGACCCGGCTAGCGGGGGCCAAGAGACCCAGTACTTC | CASSQDPASGGQETQYF
TRBJ1-2 | . | . | TRBV7-9 | TGTGCCAGCACCCGAGCCTATGGCTACACCTTC | CASTRAYGYTF
TRBJ2-3 | many | . | TRBV24-1 | TGTGCCACCAGTCTTCCGGGGCTCACAGATACGCAGTATTTT | CATSLPGLTDTQYF
TRBJ1-2 | . | . | TRBV4-2 | TGTGCCAGCAGCCAAGAAGGGGGGAACTATGGCTACACCTTC | CASSQEGGNYGYTF
TRBJ2-1 | few | . | TRBV7-9 | TGTGCCAGCAGCTCAAGTTTTAAACAGGGTTGTGAGTTCTTC | CASSSSFKQGCEFF